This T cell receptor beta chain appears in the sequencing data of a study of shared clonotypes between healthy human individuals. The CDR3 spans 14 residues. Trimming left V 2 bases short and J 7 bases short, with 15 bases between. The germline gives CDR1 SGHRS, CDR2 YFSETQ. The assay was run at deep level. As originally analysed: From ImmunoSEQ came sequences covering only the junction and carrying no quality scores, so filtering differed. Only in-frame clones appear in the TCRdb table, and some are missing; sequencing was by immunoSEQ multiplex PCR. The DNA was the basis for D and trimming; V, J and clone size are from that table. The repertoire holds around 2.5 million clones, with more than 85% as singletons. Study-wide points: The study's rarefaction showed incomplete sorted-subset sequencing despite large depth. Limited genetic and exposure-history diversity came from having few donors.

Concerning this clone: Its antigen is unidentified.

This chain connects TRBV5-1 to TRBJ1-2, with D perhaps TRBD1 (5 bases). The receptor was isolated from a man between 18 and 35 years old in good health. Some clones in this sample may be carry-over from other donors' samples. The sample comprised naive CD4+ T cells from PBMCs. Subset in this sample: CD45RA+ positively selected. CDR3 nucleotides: TGCGCCAGCAGCTTATCCCAGGGCGGCCTTGGCTACACCTTC. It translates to CASSLSQGGLGYTF.